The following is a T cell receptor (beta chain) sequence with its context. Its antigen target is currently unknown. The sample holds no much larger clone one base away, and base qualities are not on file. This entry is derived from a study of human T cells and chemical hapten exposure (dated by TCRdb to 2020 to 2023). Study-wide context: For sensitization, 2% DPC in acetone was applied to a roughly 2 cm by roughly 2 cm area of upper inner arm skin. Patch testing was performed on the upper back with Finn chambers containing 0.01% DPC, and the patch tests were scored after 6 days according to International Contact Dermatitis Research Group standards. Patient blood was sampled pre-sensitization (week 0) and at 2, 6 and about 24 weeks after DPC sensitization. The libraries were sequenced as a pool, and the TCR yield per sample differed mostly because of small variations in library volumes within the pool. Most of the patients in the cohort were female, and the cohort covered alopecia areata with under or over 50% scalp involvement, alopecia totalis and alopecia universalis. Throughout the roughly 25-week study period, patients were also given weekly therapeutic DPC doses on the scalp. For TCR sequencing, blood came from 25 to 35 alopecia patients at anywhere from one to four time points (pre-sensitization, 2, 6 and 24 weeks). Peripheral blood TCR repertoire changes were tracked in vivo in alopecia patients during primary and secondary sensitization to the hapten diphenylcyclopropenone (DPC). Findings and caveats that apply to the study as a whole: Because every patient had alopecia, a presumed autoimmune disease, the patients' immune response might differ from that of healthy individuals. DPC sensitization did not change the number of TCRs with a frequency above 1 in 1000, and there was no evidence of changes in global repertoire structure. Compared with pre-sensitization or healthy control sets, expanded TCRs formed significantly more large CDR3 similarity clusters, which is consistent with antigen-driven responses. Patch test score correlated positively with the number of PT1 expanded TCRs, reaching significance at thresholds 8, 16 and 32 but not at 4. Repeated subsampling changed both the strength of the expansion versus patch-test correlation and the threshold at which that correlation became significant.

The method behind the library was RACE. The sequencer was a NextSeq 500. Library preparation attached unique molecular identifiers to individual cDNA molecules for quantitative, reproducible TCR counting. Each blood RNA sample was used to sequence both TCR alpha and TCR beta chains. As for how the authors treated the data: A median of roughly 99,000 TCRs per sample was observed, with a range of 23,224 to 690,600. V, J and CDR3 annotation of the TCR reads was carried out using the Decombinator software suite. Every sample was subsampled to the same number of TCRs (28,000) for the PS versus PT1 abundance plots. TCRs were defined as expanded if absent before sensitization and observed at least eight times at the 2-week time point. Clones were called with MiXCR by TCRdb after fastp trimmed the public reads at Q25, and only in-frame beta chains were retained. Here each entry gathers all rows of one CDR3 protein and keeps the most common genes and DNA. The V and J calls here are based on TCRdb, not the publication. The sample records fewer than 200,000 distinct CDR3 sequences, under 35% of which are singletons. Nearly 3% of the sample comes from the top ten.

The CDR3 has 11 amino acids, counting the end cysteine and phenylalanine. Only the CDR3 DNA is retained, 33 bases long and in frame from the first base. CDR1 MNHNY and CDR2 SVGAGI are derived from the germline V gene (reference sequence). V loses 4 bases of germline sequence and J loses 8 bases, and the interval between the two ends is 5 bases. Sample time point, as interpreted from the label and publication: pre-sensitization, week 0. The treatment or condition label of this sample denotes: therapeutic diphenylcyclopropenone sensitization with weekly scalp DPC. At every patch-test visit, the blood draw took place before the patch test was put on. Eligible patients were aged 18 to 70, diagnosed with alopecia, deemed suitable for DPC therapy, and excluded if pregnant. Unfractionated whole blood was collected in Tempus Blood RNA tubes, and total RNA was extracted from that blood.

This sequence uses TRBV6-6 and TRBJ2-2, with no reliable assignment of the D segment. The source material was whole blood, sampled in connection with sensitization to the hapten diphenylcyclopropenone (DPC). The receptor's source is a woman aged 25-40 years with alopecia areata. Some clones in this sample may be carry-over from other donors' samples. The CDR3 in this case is CASSFRGELFF. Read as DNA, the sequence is TGTGCCAGCAGTTTCAGGGGGGAGCTGTTTTTT.